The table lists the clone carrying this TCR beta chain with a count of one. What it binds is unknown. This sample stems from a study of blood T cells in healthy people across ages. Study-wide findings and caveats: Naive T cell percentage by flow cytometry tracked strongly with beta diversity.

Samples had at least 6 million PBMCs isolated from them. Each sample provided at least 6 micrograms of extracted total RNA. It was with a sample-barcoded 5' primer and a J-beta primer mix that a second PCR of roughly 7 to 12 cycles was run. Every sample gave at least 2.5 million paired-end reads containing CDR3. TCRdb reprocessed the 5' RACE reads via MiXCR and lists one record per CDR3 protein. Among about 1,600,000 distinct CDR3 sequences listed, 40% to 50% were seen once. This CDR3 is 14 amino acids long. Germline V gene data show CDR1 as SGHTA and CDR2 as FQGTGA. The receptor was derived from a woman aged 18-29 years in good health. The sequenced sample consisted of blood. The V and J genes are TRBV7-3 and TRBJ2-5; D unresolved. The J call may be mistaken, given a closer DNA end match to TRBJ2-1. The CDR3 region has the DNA TGTGCCAGCAGCTTAGGTCCACTTAAAGAGACCCAGTTCTTC. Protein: CASSLGPLKETQFF.